The TCR beta chain under discussion was sequenced for a study of a mutant IDH1 vaccine in newly diagnosed glioma. Findings and caveats of the study: There were vaccine-induced immune responses in about 92% of the patients.

The V and J ends lost 3 bases and 2 bases, in that order; junction bases with no gene match: 14. Germline loops: CDR1 LNHNV, CDR2 YYDKDF (reference sequence). This CDR3 is 19 amino acids long. The repertoire was sequenced with immunoSEQ multiplex PCR; TCRdb's copy has only in-frame clones and lacks some. This table has tens of thousands of clones, around 82% appearing once. Described time point: baseline, week 1 (first vaccination visit). Specified treatment: pre-vaccination baseline after standard-of-care therapy. This clone was seen only once. What it recognizes is unknown. This sequence was found in a woman under 30 with glioma. Some clones in this sample may be carry-over from other donors' samples. The genes are TRBV15 and TRBJ1-5; 9 bases are a match to TRBD1. This material consisted of peripheral blood mononuclear cells (PBMCs), taken from a glioma patient treated with radiotherapy, temozolomide or both. CDR3 in amino acids: CATSRGQGQSANGNQPQHF. Written as DNA, the CDR3 is TGTGCCACCAGCAGGGGACAGGGCCAGAGCGCCAATGGCAATCAGCCCCAGCATTTT. Combining the CDR3 with reference TRBV15 and TRBJ1-5 gives the whole variable domain DAMVIQNPRYQVTQFGKPVTLSCSQTLNHNVMYWYQQKSSQAPKLLFHYYDKDFNNEADTPDNFQSRRPNTSFCFLDIRSPGLGDTAMYLCATSRGQGQSANGNQPQHFGDGTRLSIL.